This entry lists 7 T cell receptor beta chains sequenced from one sample in a study of blood T cell repertoires in COVID-19 (dated by TCRdb to about 2020). The library came from the immunoSEQ multiplex PCR assay. TCRdb provides this immuneACCESS table in a form limited to in-frame rearrangements. Some clones are lacking; in checked studies, under half of them reflect an unresolved V gene, and why the rest are absent is not known. The sample contains approximately 8,800 clones, about four fifths of them found a single time. The ten largest clones capture around 19% of the sample. Material: peripheral blood. These receptors were obtained from a human donor with active COVID-19. The donor label of this sample is uncertain.

The rearrangement uses TRBV5-1 and TRBJ2-1; 16 bases map to TRBD2. V lost 4 bases and J lost 8; bases outside the gene matches: 9. CDR3 length: 17 residues. Germline V gene data show CDR1 as SGHRS and CDR2 as YFSETQ. The CDR3: CASSPQPGLAGGDEQFF. Here the CDR3 DNA reads TGCGCCAGCAGCCCCCAGCCGGGACTAGCGGGAGGGGATGAGCAGTTCTTC.

V gene TRBV28 combines with J gene TRBJ2-1, with 7 bases identical to TRBD2. The CDR3 consists of 15 residues. Germline trimming cut 8 bases from V and 4 bases from J; bases unmatched to any gene: 11. Germline assignment: CDR1 MDHEN and CDR2 SYDVKM. For the CDR3, the DNA is TGTGCCAGCTTAATGGGGGGAGGGCCGTACAATGAGCAGTTCTTC. Translated: CASLMGGGPYNEQFF. Drawing the rest from reference TRBV28 and TRBJ2-1, the complete variable domain is DVKVTQSSRYLVKRTGEKVFLECVQDMDHENMFWYRQDPGLGLRLIYFSYDVKMKEKGDIPEGYSVSREKKERFSLILESASTNQTSMYLCASLMGGGPYNEQFFGPGTRLTVL.

The gene calls are TRBV7-2 and TRBJ2-7; 10 positions agree with TRBD2. CDR3 length equals 14 residues. Trimming took 3 bases from V and 4 from J; bases not matched to a gene: 3. Germline assignment: CDR1 SGHTA and CDR2 FQGNSA. The CDR3 sequence is CASSLTSGPYEQYF. The CDR3 DNA reads as TGTGCCAGCAGCTTGACTAGCGGGCCTTACGAGCAGTACTTC.

The chain joins TRBV3-1 (or the pseudogene TRBV3-2) to TRBJ2-3; a possible D gene is TRBD1 (5 bases). The CDR3 runs to 13 residues. Germline loops: CDR1 LGHDT, CDR2 YNNKEL (reference sequence). V lost 1 base and J lost 5, with 7 bases in between. Here the CDR3 DNA reads TGTGCCAGCAGCCAAGGCAGGGTAGATACGCAGTATTTT. This codes for CASSQGRVDTQYF.

This chain connects TRBV21-1 to TRBJ2-7; the table names TRBD2, a call not compared with the DNA. TRBV21-1 is deemed a pseudogene. The CDR3 is 19 amino acids. The CDR3 bases are TGTGCCAGCGCCCAAAGTGGGGGGCTCAAACTAGCGGGCCAGTACGAGCAGTACTTC. It is translated as CASAQSGGLKLAGQYEQYF.

This chain connects TRBV24-1 to TRBJ1-2, with a tentative D call TRBD1 (5 bases). The V end lost 1 base, the J end lost 4 bases, and 9 bases lay between the germline ends. Germline lookup yields CDR1 KGHDR and CDR2 SFDVKD. The CDR3 runs to 14 residues. CDR3 in DNA: TGTGCCACCAGTGATTTTCAGGGTAGCTATGGCTACACCTTC. Translated, it gives CATSDFQGSYGYTF.

The rearrangement joins TRBV5-4 to TRBJ2-7; 9 bases match TRBD2. Trimming at V came to 4 bases and at J to 0 bases, leaving 11 bases not matched to a gene. The V gene's germline CDR1 is SGHNT and CDR2 YYREEE (reference sequence). There are 17 residues in the CDR3. The CDR3 bases are TGTGCCAGCAGCATCCCTCCCCTAGCGGGAACCTCCTACGAGCAGTACTTC. Encoded protein: CASSIPPLAGTSYEQYF.